The 18 T cell receptor beta chains in this list originate from one sample, sequenced in a study of T cell repertoires in cytomegalovirus infection. Using its own MiXCR run on the reads, TCRdb lists one record per CDR3 protein. This table holds tens of thousands of distinct CDR3 sequences, about half found once. Their target antigens are unknown. The sample here was CD8+ T cells from cultured PBMCs, taken from culture after CMV antigen stimulation. The receptors stem from a human donor in good health (CMV status not recorded). Some clones in this sample may be carry-over from other donors' samples.

This clonotype was counted between two and nine times. The chain couples TRBV6-1 to TRBJ1-5; TRBD1 matches at 7 bases. This CDR3 spans 14 amino acids. CDR1 and CDR2 from the germline V gene are MNHNS and SASEGT. V lost 6 bases, J lost 2 bases, and 4 bases stayed unmatched. The CDR3 loop is CASRTTGGNQPQHF. CDR3 DNA: TGTGCCAGCAGAACCACAGGGGGCAATCAGCCCCAGCATTTT.

This clonotype was picked up a small number of times. CDR3 nucleotide sequence: TGTGCCAGCAGCCAAGGGGCCTACGAGCAGTACTTC. This codes for CASSQGAYEQYF. This chain links TRBV7-2 with TRBJ2-7, with D perhaps matching TRBD1 (5 bases). V was cut by 5 bases and J by 2 bases, with 7 bases left in between. The CDR3 is 12 residues long. The V gene's germline CDR1 is SGHTA and CDR2 FQGNSA.

The chain uses TRBV11-2 and TRBJ2-1; TRBD2 agrees at 8 bases. The CDR3 sequence is 16 residues long. With 0 bases clipped from V and 7 bases from J, the junction kept 8 bases outside the gene matches. Germline values: CDR1 SGHAT, CDR2 FQNNGV. In nucleotides, the CDR3 is TGTGCCAGCAGCTTAGAATCCGGGGGGGCTCGTAATGAGCAGTTCTTC. This gives the protein CASSLESGGARNEQFF.

The chain recombines TRBV27 with TRBJ1-5; perhaps TRBD1 as D (5 bases). Germline loops: CDR1 MNHEY, CDR2 SMNVEV (reference sequence). CDR3 length: 15 residues. The V end lost 2 bases, the J end lost 4 bases, and 12 bases lay between the germline ends. As DNA, the CDR3 is TGTGCCAGCAGTTTAGGGGAGGGGCTAAATCAGCCCCAGCATTTT. Its protein is CASSLGEGLNQPQHF.

This clonotype was seen a single time. The rearrangement joins TRBV27 to TRBJ2-3, with a possible D match to TRBD2 (7 bases). The CDR3 covers 17 residues. V lost 2 bases and J lost 2, with 17 bases in between. Germline values: CDR1 MNHEY, CDR2 SMNVEV (reference sequence). The CDR3 sequence is CASSLGSRGGPTDTQYF. CDR3 sequence (DNA): TGTGCCAGCAGTTTAGGGTCTCGCGGGGGCCCCACAGATACGCAGTATTTT.

The V and J genes are TRBV7-4 and TRBJ2-1; 9 positions agree with TRBD1. The V gene's germline CDR1 is SGHVT and CDR2 SQSDAQ. This CDR3 has 15 residues. The V gene end was trimmed by 3 bases and the J gene end by 8 bases; junction bases not matched to a gene: 8. Written as DNA, the CDR3 is TGTGCCAGCAGCTTGGTACAGGGGGCAGGGGATGAGCAGTTCTTC. It specifies CASSLVQGAGDEQFF.

The V gene is TRBV27, the J gene TRBJ1-1; possibly TRBD1 for D (6 bases). Looked up from germline, CDR1 is MNHEY and CDR2 is SMNVEV (reference sequence). V dropped 6 bases and J dropped 4 bases, with 9 bases sitting between them. The CDR3 extends over 12 amino acids. The CDR3 nucleotides read TGTGCCAGCAGACAGGGACCCACTGAAGCTTTCTTT. Its protein is CASRQGPTEAFF.

The rearrangement uses TRBV18 and TRBJ1-6; possible D gene TRBD1, 6 bases. The CDR3 totals 20 residues. Germline lookup yields CDR1 KGHSH and CDR2 LQKENI. V was clipped by 3 bases and J by 0 bases, with 21 bases between them. The CDR3 DNA is TGTGCCAGCTCACCCAGGGACACCCCTCTCCATAGCTCCTATAATTCACCCCTCCACTTT. Its translation is CASSPRDTPLHSSYNSPLHF.

The chain has TRBV2 and TRBJ2-1; tentatively, D is TRBD1 or TRBD2 (6 bases each). CDR1 SNHLY and CDR2 FYNNEI come from the germline V gene. This CDR3 is built from 13 residues. Trimming shortened V by 7 bases and J by 6 bases, and 13 bases separated the two germline ends. The CDR3 DNA is TGTGCCAGCATTGGGGGGCTATCCAATGAGCAGTTCTTC. It codes for CASIGGLSNEQFF.

This clonotype was detected only a few times. The rearrangement links TRBV7-6 to TRBJ2-7, with D perhaps TRBD2 (5 bases). This CDR3 is 16 amino acids long. Germline V gene lookup returns CDR1 SGHVS and CDR2 FNYEAQ. V gave up 5 bases and J gave up 3 bases, with 20 bases separating them. The CDR3 sequence is CASSPGGGSGFYEQYF. CDR3 nucleotide sequence: TGTGCCAGCAGCCCAGGAGGCGGCAGCGGATTCTACGAGCAGTACTTC.

The chain links TRBV6-5 to TRBJ2-6; 7 nucleotides line up with TRBD1. Germline lookup yields CDR1 MNHEY and CDR2 SVGAGI. The junction had 11 bases not matched to a gene; V was cut back by 6 bases and J by 3 bases. The CDR3 totals 17 residues. CDR3 protein: CASRHTQGIHGANVLTF. The CDR3 nucleotides read TGTGCCAGCAGACATACACAGGGGATCCATGGGGCCAACGTCCTGACTTTC.

This clonotype was detected a few times. The CDR3 DNA sequence: TGTGCCAGCAGCTTAGGACCCCACTCACTAGCGTCCCAAGAGACCCAGTACTTC. The encoded protein is CASSLGPHSLASQETQYF. The chain employs TRBV7-9 and TRBJ2-5, with 7 bases fitting TRBD2. Germline CDR1 is SEHNR and CDR2 is FQNEAQ (reference sequence). V was clipped by 1 base and J by 1 base; unmatched bases: 12. This CDR3 comprises 18 residues.

The genes are TRBV6-5 and TRBJ1-1; D gene ambiguous. Deletions cut 6 bases from V and 6 bases from J, with 8 bases between. Germline V gene lookup returns CDR1 MNHEY and CDR2 SVGAGI. This CDR3 comprises 11 residues. The CDR3 region is CASRTQAEAFF. The CDR3 DNA reads as TGTGCCAGCAGGACGCAAGCTGAAGCTTTCTTT.

This clonotype has a handful of counts. The J gene is TRBJ2-7, the V gene TRBV27; D is perhaps TRBD1 (5 bases). This CDR3 has 14 amino acids. The V gene lost 3 bases and the J gene lost 3 bases, with 12 bases spanning the gap. Germline V gives CDR1 MNHEY, CDR2 SMNVEV (reference sequence). In nucleotides, the CDR3 is TGTGCCAGCAGTTTCCACGACAGAATCTACGAGCAGTACTTC. It is translated as CASSFHDRIYEQYF.

Remarks on this clonotype: One junction end does not reproduce the germline sequence, and a read error may be involved. V usage is TRBV7-2 and J usage is TRBJ2-3; 7 bases agree with TRBD1. Looked up from germline, CDR1 is SGHTA and CDR2 is FQGNSA. The CDR3 is 13 amino acids. The CDR3 region is CASRDTRTGTQYF. In DNA, the CDR3 is TGTGCCAGCCGCGATACCAGGACAGGTACGCAGTATTTT.

This clonotype appeared a single time. The rearrangement links TRBV27 to TRBJ1-1; the D is unclear. The CDR3 runs 13 residues. Germline-derived CDR1 and CDR2 are MNHEY and SMNVEV (reference sequence). V was shortened by 5 bases and J by 1 base, with 8 bases between the two germline ends. The CDR3 region has the DNA TGTGCCAGCAGTCGGAAGGGGAACACTGAAGCTTTCTTT. Translation gives CASSRKGNTEAFF.

The V gene is TRBV28, the J gene TRBJ2-3; D gene unclear. This CDR3 comprises 15 residues. Germline V lookup: CDR1 MDHEN, CDR2 SYDVKM. Deletions cut 9 bases from V and 0 bases from J, with 16 bases between. The CDR3 spells CASFPYKVSTDTQYF. The CDR3 coding sequence is TGTGCCAGTTTCCCCTACAAGGTTAGCACAGATACGCAGTATTTT.

The V and J genes are TRBV7-4 and TRBJ2-3; D remains unclear. CDR3 length: 17 residues. V was clipped by 3 bases and J by 0 bases, with 16 bases between them. Germline loops: CDR1 SGHVT, CDR2 SQSDAQ. Written as DNA, the CDR3 is TGTGCCAGCAGCTTCTTTCCAATTGTCCTTAGCACAGATACGCAGTATTTT. It specifies CASSFFPIVLSTDTQYF.